Each of the 7 T cell receptor beta chains below was sequenced from the same sample in a study of T cell responses to AZD1222 COVID-19 vaccine (dated by TCRdb to the early 2020s). The label giving this sample's time point can be read as: baseline before first vaccination. The library relied on the immunoSEQ multiplex PCR assay. Here the immuneACCESS table is served through TCRdb, limited to in-frame sequences with V and J called. Missing clones are a known gap in these copies; in checked studies unresolved V genes cover under half, and the rest lacks a known reason. Within this sample are 120,000 or so clones, with 75% to 90% of them counted one time only. The ten largest clones capture approximately 3.3% of the sample. Sequenced here: peripheral blood, sampled on day 0 of AZD1222 vaccination. The receptors were sampled from an adult in good health.

The chain is built from TRBV18 and TRBJ1-1, with TRBD1 matching 9 bases. The junction had 6 bases not matched to a gene; V was cut back by 4 bases and J by 3 bases. The CDR3 has 15 residues. Per the germline V gene, CDR1 is KGHSH and CDR2 is LQKENI. CDR3 amino acids: CASSRRTGVYTEAFF. The CDR3 bases are TGTGCCAGCTCACGAAGGACAGGGGTGTACACTGAAGCTTTCTTT.

The chain combines TRBV4-2 with TRBJ2-1, with D perhaps being TRBD1 or TRBD2 (5 bases each). Germline V gene sequence: CDR1 LGHNA, CDR2 YNFKEQ. V was trimmed by 4 bases and J by 6 bases, leaving 13 bases between them. The CDR3 has 14 amino acids. The CDR3 is CASSPYRGFNEQFF. CDR3 DNA sequence: TGTGCCAGCAGCCCCTACCGGGGCTTCAATGAGCAGTTCTTC.

This chain links TRBV12-3 or TRBV12-4 with TRBJ1-2; 8 nucleotides line up with TRBD1. The CDR3 runs to 13 residues. The ends lost 6 bases at V and 5 bases at J; junction bases unmatched: 5. The CDR3 region is CASSTGGWYGYTF. CDR3 bases: TGTGCCAGCAGCACAGGGGGATGGTATGGCTACACCTTC.

In its sample, this clone was seen a few times. This chain links TRBV3-1 (or the pseudogene TRBV3-2) with TRBJ2-7; 8 positions agree with TRBD2. CDR1 is LGHDT and CDR2 is YNNKEL in the germline V gene (reference sequence). Germline trimming cut 1 base from V and 2 bases from J; bases unmatched to any gene: 4. The CDR3 consists of 15 residues. The CDR3 reads CASSQVTSGPYEQYF. The CDR3 DNA reads TGTGCCAGCAGCCAAGTCACTAGCGGACCCTACGAGCAGTACTTC.

The rearrangement uses TRBV27 and TRBJ1-6; D unclear. CDR1 is MNHEY and CDR2 is SMNVEV in the germline V gene (reference sequence). The CDR3 contains 17 residues. V was cut by 4 bases and J by 0 bases, with 13 bases left in between. CDR3 nucleotides: TGTGCCAGCAGTTCCCAGACGGCTAGCTCCTATAATTCACCCCTCCACTTT. As protein: CASSSQTASSYNSPLHF.

The V call is TRBV5-1, the J call TRBJ2-1; 10 bases align to TRBD1. The CDR3 contains 16 residues. V lost 4 bases, J lost 8 bases, and 12 bases stayed unmatched. The germline CDR1 and CDR2 sequences are SGHRS and YFSETQ. DNA for the CDR3: TGCGCCAGCAGCGGCGGAGGGACAGGGGTGGTGGATGAGCAGTTCTTC. It yields the protein CASSGGGTGVVDEQFF.

The chain links TRBV19 to TRBJ1-4; no definite D call. Trimming pared 6 bases from V and 7 bases from J, leaving 18 bases between. CDR1 is LNHDA and CDR2 is SQIVND in the germline V gene (reference sequence). CDR3 length equals 15 residues. This CDR3 reads CASRFGKGRGEKLFF. In DNA, the CDR3 is TGTGCCAGTAGATTCGGGAAGGGCCGGGGTGAAAAACTGTTTTTT.